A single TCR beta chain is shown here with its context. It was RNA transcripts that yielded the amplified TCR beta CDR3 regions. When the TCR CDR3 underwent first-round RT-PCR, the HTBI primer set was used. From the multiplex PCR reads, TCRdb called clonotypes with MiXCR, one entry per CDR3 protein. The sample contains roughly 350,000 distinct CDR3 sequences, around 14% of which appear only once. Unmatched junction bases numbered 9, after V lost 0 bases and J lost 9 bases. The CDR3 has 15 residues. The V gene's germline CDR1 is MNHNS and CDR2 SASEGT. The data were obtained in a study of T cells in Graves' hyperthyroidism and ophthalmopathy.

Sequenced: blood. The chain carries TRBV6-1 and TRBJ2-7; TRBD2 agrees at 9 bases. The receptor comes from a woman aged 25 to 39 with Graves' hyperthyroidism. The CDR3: CASSEARSSGEGQYF. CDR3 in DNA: TGTGCCAGCAGTGAAGCTCGGTCTAGCGGGGAGGGGCAGTACTTC.